Below, 15 T cell receptor beta chains from the same sample are listed, as sequenced in a study of T cell responses to AZD1222 COVID-19 vaccine. Only in-frame clones appear in the TCRdb table, and some are missing; sequencing was by immunoSEQ multiplex PCR. The table shows roughly 160,000 clones, with around nine tenths occurring only once. Sequenced here: peripheral blood, sampled 28 days after the second AZD1222 dose. These receptors were collected from an adult who received the AZD1222 COVID-19 vaccine.

With regard to this clone: The same CDR3 arises from other DNA sequences in this sample as well. This chain joins TRBV5-1 and TRBJ1-1; no reliable D call. V lost 4 bases to trimming and J lost 5 bases, with 12 bases between them. The CDR3 spans 13 residues. The germline V gene encodes CDR1 SGHRS and CDR2 YFSETQ. This CDR3 reads CASSPAGSTEAFF. CDR3 DNA sequence: TGCGCCAGCAGCCCCGCGGGGAGTACTGAAGCTTTCTTT.

The chain has TRBV7-8 and TRBJ2-7; the D is unclear. Per germline, CDR1 SGHVS and CDR2 FQNEAQ. The ends were cut back, 2 bases at V and 5 bases at J, with 13 bases in the middle. CDR3 size: 14 residues. DNA for the CDR3: TGTGCCAGCAGCTTAAACTTCCCCGTCCACGAGCAGTACTTC. Its translation is CASSLNFPVHEQYF.

This clone has just a few counts. The gene calls are TRBV4-1 and TRBJ1-5; possibly TRBD1 for D (5 bases). The CDR3 loop spans 14 amino acids. Germline V gene data show CDR1 as MGHRA and CDR2 as YSYEKL. Trimming pared 3 bases from V and 5 bases from J, leaving 11 bases between. CDR3 region: CASSQIEQDQPQHF. CDR3 bases: TGCGCCAGCAGCCAGATTGAACAGGATCAGCCCCAGCATTTT.

This clone was seen a single time. Being one base from a much bigger clone, this may be a read error. V usage is TRBV7-2 and J usage is TRBJ2-7; no definite D call. V lost 5 bases and J 0 bases, leaving 5 bases between the germline ends. This CDR3 has 12 amino acids. Germline CDR1 reads SGHTA; CDR2 reads FQGNSA. The CDR3 protein is CASSVSSYEQYF. Here the CDR3 DNA reads TGTGCCAGCAGCGTGAGCTCCTACGAGCAGTACTTC.

The chain recombines TRBV6-2 or TRBV6-3 with TRBJ2-3; the D is unclear. The CDR3 extends over 12 amino acids. The germline CDR1 and CDR2 sequences are MNHEY and SVGEGT. Between the trimmed V and J ends, which lost 5 bases and 2 bases, there was a span of 5 bases. The CDR3 DNA sequence: TGTGCCAGCAGTACCAACACAGATACGCAGTATTTT. This gives the protein CASSTNTDTQYF.

The chain couples TRBV5-4 to TRBJ1-5, with TRBD1 matching over 10 bases. The CDR3 runs 15 residues. V shed 4 bases and J 6 bases; nucleotides not matched to a gene: 7. Germline CDR1 and CDR2: SGHNT and YYREEE (reference sequence). For the CDR3, the DNA is TGTGCCAGCAGCCCGGGCGGGACAGGGGCTCAGCCCCAGCATTTT. It is translated as CASSPGGTGAQPQHF.

This chain connects TRBV18 to TRBJ2-3, with 11 bases aligning to TRBD2. CDR1 and CDR2 (germline): KGHSH, LQKENI. J was trimmed by 3 bases and V by 3 bases; bases with no gene match: 5. This CDR3 has 16 amino acids. The CDR3 here is CASSPGTSGRTDTQYF. CDR3 in DNA: TGTGCCAGCTCACCCGGGACTAGCGGACGAACAGATACGCAGTATTTT.

The chain couples TRBV4-1 to TRBJ1-3, with D hard to call. Trimming removed 3 bases at V and 4 bases at J, with 13 bases between. CDR3 length: 15 residues. The germline V gene encodes CDR1 MGHRA and CDR2 YSYEKL. In DNA form, the CDR3 reads TGCGCCAGCAGCCACCCCAGAGGCGGAGGAAACACCATATATTTT. Translating gives CASSHPRGGGNTIYF.

V is TRBV6-5 and J is TRBJ2-7, with D perhaps TRBD2 (6 bases). The CDR3 has 14 amino acids. Germline lookup yields CDR1 MNHEY and CDR2 SVGAGI. The ends were cut back, 1 base at V and 2 bases at J, with 9 bases in the middle. Written as DNA, the CDR3 is TGTGCCAGCAGTTACTTGGGGGGAGCCTACGAGCAGTACTTC. This encodes CASSYLGGAYEQYF.

The chain employs TRBV11-2 and TRBJ2-7; TRBD1 agrees at 8 bases. The germline V gene has CDR1 SGHAT and CDR2 FQNNGV. This CDR3 comprises 15 residues. Losses at the gene ends were 5 bases for V and 2 bases for J; bases not matched to a gene: 8. The CDR3 DNA is TGTGCCAGCAGCACAGGGCGGACAGGGCCCTACGAGCAGTACTTC. It codes for CASSTGRTGPYEQYF.

The rearrangement uses TRBV30 and TRBJ1-2; weak D call: TRBD1 (6 bases). The CDR3 contains 13 residues. From germline, CDR1 is GTSNPN and CDR2 SVGIG (reference sequence). Trimming pared 3 bases from V and 4 bases from J, leaving 12 bases between. The CDR3 loop is CAWSPGGPYGYTF. As DNA, the CDR3 is TGTGCCTGGAGCCCGGGGGGGCCCTATGGCTACACCTTC.

The chain's CDR3 is CAGNRDNNYGYTF. CDR3 nucleotides: TGTGCCGGGAACCGAGATAATAACTATGGCTACACCTTC. This sequence joins TRBV6-5 and TRBJ1-2, with unresolved D. CDR1 and CDR2 from the germline V gene are MNHEY and SVGAGI. This CDR3 has 13 residues. Trimming removed 11 bases at V and 1 base at J, with 14 bases between.

This clone was recorded once. The chain combines TRBV7-9 with TRBJ1-2; TRBD1 matches 8 bases. Germline V gene data show CDR1 as SEHNR and CDR2 as FQNEAQ (reference sequence). The CDR3 loop spans 11 amino acids. V was pared by 11 bases and J by 7 bases, with 6 bases of the junction left unmatched. The CDR3 DNA reads TGTGCCGGCCAGGGGGCAGGTGGCTACACCTTC. Its protein is CAGQGAGGYTF.

The chain combines TRBV7-2 with TRBJ1-3; D is undetermined. The CDR3 runs 11 residues. The ends were cut back, 5 bases at V and 2 bases at J, with 1 base in the middle. CDR1 is SGHTA, CDR2 FQGNSA, per germline. The CDR3 DNA sequence: TGTGCCAGCAGCCCTGGAAACACCATATATTTT. This encodes CASSPGNTIYF. Complete variable domain (other parts from reference TRBV7-2 and TRBJ1-3): GAGVSQSPSNKVTEKGKDVELRCDPISGHTALYWYRQSLGQGLEFLIYFQGNSAPDKSGLPSDRFSAERTGGSVSTLTIQRTQQEDSAVYLCASSPGNTIYFGEGSWLTVV.

As to this clone: Other DNA sequences in the same sample also yield this CDR3. The rearrangement uses TRBV4-1 and TRBJ2-7; tentative D call: TRBD2 (5 bases). Trimming cost V 1 base and J 0 bases, with 10 bases left between them. Germline values: CDR1 MGHRA, CDR2 YSYEKL. The CDR3 runs 15 residues. CDR3 nucleotides: TGCGCCAGCAGCCAAGTGACGGGGAGCTCCTACGAGCAGTACTTC. Residues: CASSQVTGSSYEQYF.